Listed here are 22 T cell receptor beta chains from one sample, sequenced in a study of blood T cells in healthy people across ages. It was with a sample-barcoded 5' primer and a J-beta primer mix that a second PCR of about 6 to 12 cycles was run. TCRdb passed the 5' RACE reads through MiXCR, listing each CDR3 protein once. The data contain about 1.6 million distinct CDR3 sequences, around 36% of them singletons. The source material was blood. The source of these receptors is a woman aged 25 to 39 in good health.

This sequence joins TRBV20-1 and TRBJ2-5, with D possibly matching TRBD2 (5 bases). Trimming left V 6 bases short and J 11 bases short, with 19 bases between. The CDR3 loop spans 12 amino acids. Germline CDR1 DFQATT, CDR2 SNEGSKA (reference sequence). CDR3 region: CSADRDYEEQYF. The CDR3 DNA reads TGCAGTGCCGATCGGGATTATGAAGAGCAGTACTTC.

The rearrangement links TRBV30 to TRBJ2-5, with D perhaps matching TRBD2 (7 bases). CDR1 GTSNPN and CDR2 SVGIG come from the germline V gene (reference sequence). This CDR3 contains 13 residues. Trimming took 5 bases from V and 4 from J, leaving 14 bases between them. The CDR3 spells CAWGRGDRETQYF. The CDR3 nucleotides are TGTGCCTGGGGGAGGGGGGATCGAGAGACCCAGTACTTC.

V and J are TRBV27 and TRBJ2-7; D remains ambiguous. There are 14 residues in the CDR3. Trimming removed 2 bases from V and 2 bases from J, with 10 bases in between. CDR1 is MNHEY and CDR2 is SMNVEV in the germline V gene (reference sequence). CDR3 in DNA: TGTGCCAGCAGTTTAGGCATAACCACCTACGAGCAGTACTTC. Protein product: CASSLGITTYEQYF.

The chain couples TRBV6-1 to TRBJ2-3, with unresolved D. The germline V gene encodes CDR1 MNHNS and CDR2 SASEGT. CDR3 length equals 17 residues. The V and J ends lost 1 base and 6 bases respectively, with 20 bases between them. CDR3 coding DNA: TGTGCCAGCAGTGAAGAGGATCTTGAGCTCTACGGCGATACGCAGTATTTT. It specifies CASSEEDLELYGDTQYF.

With regard to this clonotype: One junction end does not reproduce the germline sequence, and a read error may be involved. V gene TRBV7-6 combines with J gene TRBJ2-7; 10 nucleotides agree with TRBD1. CDR1 is SGHVS, CDR2 FNYEAQ, per germline. CDR3 length: 14 residues. As DNA, the CDR3 is TGTGCCAGCAGCTATTCCGGGACAGGGGCCGAGCGGTACTTC. It specifies CASSYSGTGAERYF.

The rearrangement links TRBV5-1 to TRBJ2-5; 7 positions agree with TRBD1. The CDR3 totals 13 residues. The V gene end was trimmed by 5 bases and the J gene end by 3 bases; junction bases not matched to a gene: 4. CDR1 is SGHRS, CDR2 YFSETQ, per germline. For the CDR3, the DNA is TGCGCCAGCAGATACGGGACAGAAGAGACCCAGTACTTC. It yields the protein CASRYGTEETQYF. The full variable domain, completed using reference TRBV5-1 and TRBJ2-5, is KAGVTQTPRYLIKTRGQQVTLSCSPISGHRSVSWYQQTPGQGLQFLFEYFSETQRNKGNFPGRFSGRQFSNSRSEMNVSTLELGDSALYLCASRYGTEETQYFGPGTRLLVL.

This clonotype was seen only a few times. This rearrangement joins TRBV6-6 to TRBJ1-6; TRBD1 aligns across 10 bases. In germline, CDR1 is MNHNY, CDR2 SVGAGI (reference sequence). The CDR3 extends over 17 amino acids. V was pared by 0 bases and J by 8 bases, with 7 bases of the junction left unmatched. DNA for the CDR3: TGTGCCAGCAGTTACTCGAGTCTGACAGGGGGCGATTCACCCCTCCACTTT. Translating gives CASSYSSLTGGDSPLHF.

This chain links TRBV6-2 or TRBV6-3 with TRBJ2-3, with 9 nucleotides matching TRBD2. V was clipped by 2 bases and J by 3 bases; unmatched bases: 3. This CDR3 is 15 amino acids long. The germline V gene has CDR1 MNHEY and CDR2 SVGEGT. CDR3: CASSYDSGGTDTQYF. CDR3 DNA: TGTGCCAGCAGTTACGATAGCGGGGGTACAGATACGCAGTATTTT.

This clonotype was seen just once. The V and J genes are TRBV4-1 and TRBJ1-4; TRBD1 agrees at 7 bases. CDR3 length equals 16 residues. J gave up 1 base and V 3 bases, and 5 bases lay outside the gene matches. CDR1 and CDR2 from the germline V gene are MGHRA and YSYEKL. In DNA, the CDR3 is TGCGCCAGCAGCCAGGCCCAGGGGGAAACTAATGAAAAACTGTTTTTT. This sequence encodes CASSQAQGETNEKLFF.

The sample holds one count of this clonotype. Sequence at one end of the junction differs from germline and may be a read error. The CDR3 DNA follows: TGCGCCAGCAGCCATCCCGGGACAGGGGGAAGCTATGGCTGCACCTTC. This gives the protein CASSHPGTGGSYGCTF. The rearrangement uses TRBV4-1 and TRBJ1-2; TRBD1 aligns across 11 bases. Germline CDR1 is MGHRA and CDR2 is YSYEKL. This CDR3 spans 16 amino acids.

This clonotype was counted ten times or more. The gene calls are TRBV29-1 and TRBJ2-1, with 8 bases fitting TRBD1. The J segment lost 8 bases and the V segment lost 2 bases, leaving 17 bases of the junction unmatched. Germline loops: CDR1 SQVTM, CDR2 ANQGSEA. The CDR3 loop spans 17 amino acids. The CDR3 DNA reads TGCAGCGTTGAAAGGTTTATGCAGGGGGCTGTTGGGGATGAGCAGTTCTTC. This encodes CSVERFMQGAVGDEQFF.

Concerning this clonotype itself: A read error may be the cause here, since a much bigger clone is one base away. The V call is TRBV5-1, the J call TRBJ2-7; the match to TRBD1 covers 7 bases. Trimming at V came to 2 bases and at J to 1 base, leaving 6 bases not matched to a gene. The germline CDR1 and CDR2 sequences are SGHRS and YFSETQ. The length of the CDR3 is 15 residues. This CDR3 is CASSFSGQRSYEQYF. CDR3 in DNA: TGCGCCAGCAGCTTCTCGGGACAGAGGTCCTACGAGCAGTACTTC.

The CDR3 bases are TGTGCCAGCAGCTTCCGAGGGCTAGCGGGGCGCGAGCAGTACTTC. Amino acid sequence: CASSFRGLAGREQYF. The genes are TRBV6-2 or TRBV6-3 and TRBJ2-7; TRBD2 matches 9 bases. Losses at the gene ends were 6 bases for V and 6 bases for J; bases not matched to a gene: 12. CDR1 and CDR2 from the germline V gene are MNHEY and SVGEGT. CDR3 length equals 15 residues.

This clonotype occurred a few times. V and J are TRBV5-5 and TRBJ2-1; TRBD2 matches 16 bases. V was pared by 0 bases and J by 8 bases, with 14 bases of the junction left unmatched. This CDR3 contains 20 residues. The germline V gene encodes CDR1 SGHKS and CDR2 YYEKEE (reference sequence). As DNA, the CDR3 is TGTGCCAGCAGCTTGGCGACAAAGGGACTAGCGGGGGGGTCGGGAGATGAGCAGTTCTTC. Translation: CASSLATKGLAGGSGDEQFF.

The chain links TRBV28 to TRBJ2-7, with D unresolved. Per germline, CDR1 MDHEN and CDR2 SYDVKM. The germline V and J ends were trimmed by 2 bases and 2 bases, with 10 bases remaining between them. This CDR3 comprises 14 residues. The CDR3 nucleotides read TGTGCCAGCAGTTTACGCCCATACCCCTACGAGCAGTACTTC. This gives the protein CASSLRPYPYEQYF. Full variable domain (remainder filled in from reference TRBV28 and TRBJ2-7): DVKVTQSSRYLVKRTGEKVFLECVQDMDHENMFWYRQDPGLGLRLIYFSYDVKMKEKGDIPEGYSVSREKKERFSLILESASTNQTSMYLCASSLRPYPYEQYFGPGTRLTVT.

The gene calls are TRBV28 and TRBJ2-7; no firm D call. The ends were cut back, 3 bases at V and 0 bases at J, with 9 bases in the middle. This CDR3 contains 14 residues. Germline V CDR1 and CDR2: MDHEN, SYDVKM. CDR3 DNA: TGTGCCAGCAGTTTGGCGCGGCGCTCCTACGAGCAGTACTTC. Protein sequence: CASSLARRSYEQYF.

Notes on this clonotype: This clone may be a read error of a much larger clone one base away. This chain uses TRBV12-3 or TRBV12-4 with TRBJ2-1; tentatively, D is TRBD2 (5 bases). V was clipped by 3 bases and J by 5 bases, with 11 bases between them. The CDR3 runs 14 residues. The CDR3 reads CASSLGENHNEQFF. The CDR3 nucleotides are TGTGCCAGCAGTTTGGGAGAAAACCACAATGAGCAGTTCTTC.

This clonotype appeared many times. In DNA form, the CDR3 reads TGTGCCAGCAGCGTAGTTGAAGGGGGAAAGGGTAGAACGCAGTATTTT. Encoded protein: CASSVVEGGKGRTQYF. The chain has TRBV9 and TRBJ2-3; D perhaps matches TRBD1 (6 bases). Trimming left V 0 bases short and J 9 bases short, with 20 bases between. CDR3 size: 16 residues. From germline, CDR1 is SGDLS and CDR2 YYNGEE.

A note on this clonotype: A junction end diverges from the germline sequence, so it may reflect a read error. The genes are TRBV20-1 and TRBJ2-7; D might be TRBD1 (5 bases). Germline CDR1 reads DFQATT; CDR2 reads SNEGSKA (reference sequence). CDR3 length: 14 residues. The CDR3 DNA follows: TGCAGCGCGGCCAGGCAGGGAATTATTTACGGGCAGTACTTC. Amino acid sequence: CSAARQGIIYGQYF.

With respect to this clonotype: This clone may be a read error of a much larger clone one base away. CDR3 sequence (DNA): TGTGCCAGCAGCGCCCATGGGACAGGGGGCTACGAGCAGTACTTC. Translated, it gives CASSAHGTGGYEQYF. The gene calls are TRBV9 and TRBJ2-7; 11 positions agree with TRBD1. Trimming took 3 bases from V and 3 from J; bases not matched to a gene: 5. Germline V gene lookup returns CDR1 SGDLS and CDR2 YYNGEE. The CDR3 covers 15 residues.

The chain recombines TRBV7-9 with TRBJ2-7; no definite D call. Germline CDR1 is SEHNR and CDR2 is FQNEAQ (reference sequence). With 6 bases removed from V and 6 bases from J, the gap between germline ends came to 9 bases. The CDR3 has 11 residues. CDR3: CASSSSSEQYF. In nucleotides, the CDR3 is TGTGCCAGCAGTTCCAGCTCCGAGCAGTACTTC.

The chain combines TRBV12-3 or TRBV12-4 with TRBJ1-4; no definite D call. With 1 base removed from V and 10 bases from J, the gap between germline ends came to 13 bases. This CDR3 is 14 amino acids long. The CDR3 is CASSLVPKDGKLFF. CDR3 DNA sequence: TGTGCCAGCAGTTTAGTCCCAAAGGATGGAAAACTGTTTTTT.